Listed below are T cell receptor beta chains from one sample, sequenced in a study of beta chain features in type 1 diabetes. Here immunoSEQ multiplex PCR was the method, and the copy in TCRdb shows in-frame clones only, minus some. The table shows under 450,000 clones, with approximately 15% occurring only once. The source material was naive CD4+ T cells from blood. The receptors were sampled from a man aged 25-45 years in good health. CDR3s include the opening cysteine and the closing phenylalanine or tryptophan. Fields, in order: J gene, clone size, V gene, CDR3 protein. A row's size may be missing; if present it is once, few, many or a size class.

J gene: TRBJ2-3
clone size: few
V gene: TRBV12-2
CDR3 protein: CASRLLADTDTQYF

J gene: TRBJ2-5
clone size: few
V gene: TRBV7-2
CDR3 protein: CASSLEPRRATQYF

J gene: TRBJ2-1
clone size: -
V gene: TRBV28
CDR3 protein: CASSLSASGSYNEQFF

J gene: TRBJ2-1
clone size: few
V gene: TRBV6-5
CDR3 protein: CASSSDSSFNEQFF

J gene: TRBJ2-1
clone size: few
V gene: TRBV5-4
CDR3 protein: CASSLAENEQFF

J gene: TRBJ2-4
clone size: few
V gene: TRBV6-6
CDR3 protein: CASRYRDTKNIQYF

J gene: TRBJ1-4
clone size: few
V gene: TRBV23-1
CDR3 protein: CASNSTLGAVFQEKLFF

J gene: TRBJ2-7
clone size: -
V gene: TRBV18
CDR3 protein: CASSLRQGDEQYF

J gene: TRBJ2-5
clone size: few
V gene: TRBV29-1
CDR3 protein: CSVLRGLAGGGETQYF

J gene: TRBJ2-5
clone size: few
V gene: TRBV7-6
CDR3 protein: CASSLTSGVRQETQYF

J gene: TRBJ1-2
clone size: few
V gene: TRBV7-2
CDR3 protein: CASSLGQNYGYTF

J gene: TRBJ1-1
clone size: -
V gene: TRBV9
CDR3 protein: CASSGGGRTEAFF

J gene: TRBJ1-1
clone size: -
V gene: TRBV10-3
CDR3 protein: CAIRQGEMLGTEAFF

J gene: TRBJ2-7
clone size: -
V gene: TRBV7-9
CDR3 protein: CASVASTYEQYF

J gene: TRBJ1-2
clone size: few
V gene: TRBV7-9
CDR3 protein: CASTELRGPLSGYTF

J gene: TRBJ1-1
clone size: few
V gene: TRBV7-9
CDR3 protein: CASSLGGTGTEAFF

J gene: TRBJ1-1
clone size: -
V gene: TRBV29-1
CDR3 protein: CTSARAYDTEAFF

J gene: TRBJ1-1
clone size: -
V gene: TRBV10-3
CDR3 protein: CAARDTRNTEAFF

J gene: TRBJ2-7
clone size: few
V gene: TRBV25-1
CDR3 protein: CASIGQAAYEQYF

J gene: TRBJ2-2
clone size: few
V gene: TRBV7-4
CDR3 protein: CASSFRSVSGELFF

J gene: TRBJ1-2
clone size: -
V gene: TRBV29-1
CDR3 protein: CSVVGSGLYGYTF

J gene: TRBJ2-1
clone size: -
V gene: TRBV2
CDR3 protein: CASSVNRASHNEQFF

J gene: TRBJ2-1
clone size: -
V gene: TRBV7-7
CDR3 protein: CASSLAGINNEQFF

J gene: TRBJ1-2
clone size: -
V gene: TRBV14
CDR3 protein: CASSQDGDTYGYTF

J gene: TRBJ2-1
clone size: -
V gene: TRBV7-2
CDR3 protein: CASSLVGVLPSLVF

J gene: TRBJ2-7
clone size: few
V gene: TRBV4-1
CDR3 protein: CASSQGGGVPTRYEQYF

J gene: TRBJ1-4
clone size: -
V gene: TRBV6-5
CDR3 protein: CASSRDRGTEKLFF

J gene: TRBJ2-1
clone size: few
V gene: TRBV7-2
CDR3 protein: CASSLRLVSDEQFF

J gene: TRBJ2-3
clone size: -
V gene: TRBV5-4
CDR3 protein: CASSSLGTGTQYF

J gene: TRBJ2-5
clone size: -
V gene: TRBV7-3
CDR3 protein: CASAAGRGETQYF

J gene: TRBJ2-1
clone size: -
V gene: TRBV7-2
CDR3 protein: CASSREAGRNEQFF

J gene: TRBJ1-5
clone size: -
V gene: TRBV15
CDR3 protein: CATSSGRPLRPQHF

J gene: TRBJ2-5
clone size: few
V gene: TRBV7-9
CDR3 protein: CAGSLQGETQYF

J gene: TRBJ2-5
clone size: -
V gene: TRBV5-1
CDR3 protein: CASSFHYRIQETQYF

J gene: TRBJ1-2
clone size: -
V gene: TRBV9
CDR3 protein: CASSVGYRTLGYGYTF

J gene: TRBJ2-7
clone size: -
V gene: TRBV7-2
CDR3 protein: CASLRDTSYEQYF

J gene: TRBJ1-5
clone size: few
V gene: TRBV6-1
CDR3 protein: CASSPVGTAHQPQHF

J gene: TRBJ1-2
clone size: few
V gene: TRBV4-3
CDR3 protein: CASSQDGRGTGYGYTF

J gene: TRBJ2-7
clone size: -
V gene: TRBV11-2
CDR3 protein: CASSRTRSYEQYF

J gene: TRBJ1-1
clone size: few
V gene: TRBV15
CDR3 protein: CATSRDPGPNTEAFF

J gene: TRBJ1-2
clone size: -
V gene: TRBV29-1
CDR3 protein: CSDSRGNNYGYTF

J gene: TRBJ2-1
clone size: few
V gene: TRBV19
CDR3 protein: CASSMGQGTNEQFF

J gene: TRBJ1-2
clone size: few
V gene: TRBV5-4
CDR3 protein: CASSPEGDYGYTF

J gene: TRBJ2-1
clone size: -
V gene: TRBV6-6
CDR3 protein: CASTIGAGGSYNEQFF

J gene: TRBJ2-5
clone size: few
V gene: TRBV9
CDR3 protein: CASSVMAGGKETQYF

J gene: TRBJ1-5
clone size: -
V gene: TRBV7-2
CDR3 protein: CASSRTGAGQPQHF

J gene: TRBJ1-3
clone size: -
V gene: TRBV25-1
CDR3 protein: CASMEGSGNTIYF

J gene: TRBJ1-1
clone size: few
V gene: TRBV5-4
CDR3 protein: CASSIDSHTEAFF

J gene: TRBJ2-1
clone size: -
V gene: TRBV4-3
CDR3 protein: CASSLGLYNEQFF

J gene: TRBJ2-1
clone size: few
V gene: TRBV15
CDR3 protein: CATSRDLAGPQFF

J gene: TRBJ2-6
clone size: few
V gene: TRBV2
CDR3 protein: CASSEAFPHVLTF

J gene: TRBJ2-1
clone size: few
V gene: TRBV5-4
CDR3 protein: CASKETGNEQFF

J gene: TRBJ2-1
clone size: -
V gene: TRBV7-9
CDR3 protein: CASSFQHRGFF

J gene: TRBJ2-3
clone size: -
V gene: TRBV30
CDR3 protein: CAWRAGGINTQYF